This entry is about one TCR beta chain. Measured with immunoSEQ multiplex PCR; TCRdb has only the in-frame clones, and not every one. The sample carries about 13,000 clones, roughly 80% recorded once. This sample stems from a study of blood T cell repertoires in COVID-19. Overall study context: Acute-phase and convalescent COVID-19 samples originated in the United States, Italy and Spain.

Per germline, CDR1 MNHEY and CDR2 SMNVEV (reference sequence). V gave up 10 bases and J gave up 1 base, with 13 bases separating them. This CDR3 is built from 13 residues. V gene TRBV27 combines with J gene TRBJ1-1; the D is unclear. Specimen: peripheral blood. The source of this sequence is a woman aged 80 or over with acute or convalescent COVID-19. In DNA form, the CDR3 reads TGTGCCACCGTGGCGCGGGAGAACACTGAAGCTTTCTTT. This encodes CATVARENTEAFF.